This note documents a single T cell receptor (beta chain) sequence. Its antigen is currently unknown. This entry comes from a study of T cells in localized non-small cell lung cancer. Libraries were prepared by immunoSEQ multiplex PCR; TCRdb keeps only in-frame clonotypes and omits some of them. Of tens of thousands of clones in the sample, roughly 86% were seen once. General observations from the study: The study found T cell clonality highest in uninvolved adjacent lung, above tumor.

This CDR3 contains 18 residues. Trimming pared 5 bases from V and 0 bases from J, leaving 17 bases between. Germline assignment: CDR1 LNHDA and CDR2 SQIVND (reference sequence). The chain links TRBV19 to TRBJ1-6; the D gene is possibly TRBD1 (5 bases). The TCR sequence derives from a man aged 35 to 69 with stage I squamous cell lung carcinoma. Sequenced here: peripheral blood, sampled before any cancer treatment. DNA for the CDR3: TGTGCCAGTAGTTTGCGACCTCGCGGGGGCTCCTATAATTCACCCCTCCACTTT. It translates to CASSLRPRGGSYNSPLHF.